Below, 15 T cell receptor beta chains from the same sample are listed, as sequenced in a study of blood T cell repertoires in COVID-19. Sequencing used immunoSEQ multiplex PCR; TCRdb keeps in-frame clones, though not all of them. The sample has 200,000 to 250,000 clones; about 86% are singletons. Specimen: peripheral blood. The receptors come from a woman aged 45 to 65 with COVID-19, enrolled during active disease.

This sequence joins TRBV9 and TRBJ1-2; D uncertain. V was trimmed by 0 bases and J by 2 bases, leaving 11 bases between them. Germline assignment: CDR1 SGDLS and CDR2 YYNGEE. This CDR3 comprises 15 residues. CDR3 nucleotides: TGTGCCAGCAGCGTAGAGGGAGGCCCGAACTATGGCTACACCTTC. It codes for CASSVEGGPNYGYTF.

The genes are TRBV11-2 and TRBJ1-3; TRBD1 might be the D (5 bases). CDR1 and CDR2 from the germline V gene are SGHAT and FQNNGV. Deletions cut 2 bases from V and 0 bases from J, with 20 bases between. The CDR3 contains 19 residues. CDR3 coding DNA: TGTGCCAGCAGCTTATCGGGAGGGTGGGGCAGAGCCTCTGGAAACACCATATATTTT. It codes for CASSLSGGWGRASGNTIYF.

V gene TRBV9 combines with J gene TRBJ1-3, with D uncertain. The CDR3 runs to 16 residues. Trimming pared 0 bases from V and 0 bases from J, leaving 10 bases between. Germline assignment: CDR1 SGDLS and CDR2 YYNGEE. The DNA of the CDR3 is TGTGCCAGCAGCGTAGCAAGCCCGAGCTCTGGAAACACCATATATTTT. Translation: CASSVASPSSGNTIYF.

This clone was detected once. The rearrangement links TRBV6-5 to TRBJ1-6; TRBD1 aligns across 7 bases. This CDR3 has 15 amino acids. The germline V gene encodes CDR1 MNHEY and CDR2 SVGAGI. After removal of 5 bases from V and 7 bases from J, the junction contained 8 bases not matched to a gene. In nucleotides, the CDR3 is TGTGCCAGCAGTCAGGAAGACAGGGAGAATTCACCCCTCCACTTT. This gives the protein CASSQEDRENSPLHF.

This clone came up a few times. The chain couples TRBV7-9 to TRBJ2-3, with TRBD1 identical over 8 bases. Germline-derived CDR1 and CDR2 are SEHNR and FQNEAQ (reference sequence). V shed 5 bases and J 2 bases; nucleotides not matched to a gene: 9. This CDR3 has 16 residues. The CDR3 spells CASSGRGRRATDTQYF. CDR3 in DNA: TGTGCCAGCAGCGGCAGGGGGCGGAGAGCCACAGATACGCAGTATTTT.

CDR3 bases: TGTGCCAGCAGTTACTCACCCCGGGGTGGCTCCTACGAGCAGTACTTC. Protein sequence: CASSYSPRGGSYEQYF. The chain is built from TRBV6-6 and TRBJ2-7, with a possible D match to TRBD2 (5 bases). The CDR3 runs to 16 residues. Germline CDR1 and CDR2: MNHNY and SVGAGI (reference sequence). Trimming cost V 0 bases and J 0 bases, with 12 bases left between them.

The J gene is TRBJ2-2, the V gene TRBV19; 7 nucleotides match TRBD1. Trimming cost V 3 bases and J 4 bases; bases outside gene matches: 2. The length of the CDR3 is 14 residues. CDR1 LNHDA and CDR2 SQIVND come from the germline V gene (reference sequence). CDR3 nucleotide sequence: TGTGCCAGTAGTATCGGACAGGTCACCGGGGAGCTGTTTTTT. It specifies CASSIGQVTGELFF.

CDR3 in amino acids: CEDSLSSYEQYV. Written as DNA, the CDR3 is TGTGAGGACTCATTGAGCTCCTACGAGCAGTACGTC. V and J are TRBV6-7 and TRBJ2-7; a weak D match, TRBD2 (5 bases). TRBV6-7 is reported as an ORF; its role is uncertain. This CDR3 is built from 12 residues.

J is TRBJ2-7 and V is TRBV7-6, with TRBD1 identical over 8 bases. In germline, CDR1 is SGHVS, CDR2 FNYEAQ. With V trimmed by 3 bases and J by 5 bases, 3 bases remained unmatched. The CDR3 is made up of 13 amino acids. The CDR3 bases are TGTGCCAGCAGCTTCGACAGGGGTGACGAGCAGTACTTC. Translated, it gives CASSFDRGDEQYF.

This chain's CDR3 is CASSLVSSGEQYF. DNA of the CDR3: TGTGCCAGCAGCCTCGTTAGTAGCGGGGAGCAGTACTTC. This chain connects TRBV14 to TRBJ2-7; 7 bases agree with TRBD2. V lost 4 bases to trimming and J lost 7 bases; unmatched junction nucleotides: 7. Germline-derived CDR1 and CDR2 are SGHDN and FVKESK. The CDR3 loop spans 13 amino acids.

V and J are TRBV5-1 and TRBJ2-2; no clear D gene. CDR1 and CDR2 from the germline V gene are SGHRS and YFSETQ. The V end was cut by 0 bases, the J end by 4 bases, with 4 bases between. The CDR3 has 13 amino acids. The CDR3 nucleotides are TGCGCCAGCAGCTTGGAGCTCACCGGGGAGCTGTTTTTT. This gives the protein CASSLELTGELFF.

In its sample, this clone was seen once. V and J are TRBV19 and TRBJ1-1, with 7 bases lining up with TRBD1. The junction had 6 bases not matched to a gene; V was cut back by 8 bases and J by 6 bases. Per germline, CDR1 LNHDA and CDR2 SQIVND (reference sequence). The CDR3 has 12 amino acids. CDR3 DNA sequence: TGTGCCAGTTCTCCCGGGACAGCTGAAGCTTTCTTT. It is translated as CASSPGTAEAFF.

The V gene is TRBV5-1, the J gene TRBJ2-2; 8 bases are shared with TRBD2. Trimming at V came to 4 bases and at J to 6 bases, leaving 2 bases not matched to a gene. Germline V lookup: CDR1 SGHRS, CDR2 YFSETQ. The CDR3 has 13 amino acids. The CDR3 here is CASSPGGAGELFF. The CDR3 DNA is TGCGCCAGCAGCCCCGGGGGGGCCGGGGAGCTGTTTTTT.

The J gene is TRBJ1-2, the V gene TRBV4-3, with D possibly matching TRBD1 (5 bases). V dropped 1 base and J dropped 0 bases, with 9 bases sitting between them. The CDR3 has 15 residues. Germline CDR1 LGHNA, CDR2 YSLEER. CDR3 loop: CASSQVRAPNYGYTF. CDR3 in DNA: TGCGCCAGCAGCCAAGTCAGGGCACCTAACTATGGCTACACCTTC.

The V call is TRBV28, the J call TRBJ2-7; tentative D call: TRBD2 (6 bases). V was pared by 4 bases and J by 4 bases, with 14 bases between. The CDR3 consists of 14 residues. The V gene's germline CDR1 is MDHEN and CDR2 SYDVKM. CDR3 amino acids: CASSWPQAGYEQYF. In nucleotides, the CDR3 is TGTGCCAGCAGTTGGCCGCAGGCGGGATACGAGCAGTACTTC.